This T cell receptor beta chain originates from a study of memory B cells and T cells in multiple sclerosis. Produced via immunoSEQ multiplex PCR; TCRdb's table is partial and in-frame only. The sample lists over 6,500 clones, roughly 61% occurring once. Trimming took 6 bases from V and 2 from J; bases not matched to a gene: 4. The germline gives CDR1 SGHTA, CDR2 FQGTGA. This CDR3 is built from 15 residues. This TCR was sampled from a human donor with multiple sclerosis. The sequenced sample consisted of memory (CD45RO+) CD8+ T cells from blood. The gene calls are TRBV7-3 and TRBJ2-1; 10 nucleotides match TRBD2. The CDR3 loop reads CASSPSGSTYNEQFF. CDR3 nucleotide sequence: TGTGCCAGCAGTCCTAGCGGGAGTACCTACAATGAGCAGTTCTTC.